This T cell receptor (beta chain) was sequenced for a study of blood T cell repertoires in COVID-19. The CDR3 has 14 residues. The V gene lost 1 base and the J gene lost 4 bases, with 10 bases spanning the gap. Germline V gene sequence: CDR1 LGHDT, CDR2 YNNKEL (reference sequence). Profiled with immunoSEQ multiplex PCR; TCRdb holds only in-frame clones, not every one. There are fewer than 250,000 clones in the sample; roughly 89% occur only once, and 2% to 3% lies in the top ten. Cohort placement rested on clinical history that participants reported themselves. A single count supports this clone. Sequenced: PBMCs or T cells enriched from blood (not recorded which). This sequence joins TRBV3-1 (or the pseudogene TRBV3-2) and TRBJ2-5, with TRBD1 as a possible D gene (5 bases). The sequence derives from a woman in her thirties with acute COVID-19. This CDR3 is CASSQGWQGETQYF. The CDR3 DNA follows: TGTGCCAGCAGCCAAGGTTGGCAGGGAGAGACCCAGTACTTC.